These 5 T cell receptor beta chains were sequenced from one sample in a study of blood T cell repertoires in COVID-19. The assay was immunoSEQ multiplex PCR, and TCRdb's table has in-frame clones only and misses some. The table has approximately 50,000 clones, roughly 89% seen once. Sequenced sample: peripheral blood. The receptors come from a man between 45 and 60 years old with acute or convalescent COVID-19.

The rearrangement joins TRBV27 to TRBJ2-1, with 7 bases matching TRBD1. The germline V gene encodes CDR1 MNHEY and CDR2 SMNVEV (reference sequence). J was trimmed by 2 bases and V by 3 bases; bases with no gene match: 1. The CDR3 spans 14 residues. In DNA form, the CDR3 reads TGTGCCAGCAGTTTTGGGACAGCCTACAATGAGCAGTTCTTC. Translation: CASSFGTAYNEQFF.

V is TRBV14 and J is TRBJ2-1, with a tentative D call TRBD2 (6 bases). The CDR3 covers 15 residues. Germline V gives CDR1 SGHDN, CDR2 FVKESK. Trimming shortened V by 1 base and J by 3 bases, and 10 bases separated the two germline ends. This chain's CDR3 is CASSQVAGRYNEQFF. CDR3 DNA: TGTGCCAGCAGCCAAGTGGCGGGACGCTACAATGAGCAGTTCTTC.

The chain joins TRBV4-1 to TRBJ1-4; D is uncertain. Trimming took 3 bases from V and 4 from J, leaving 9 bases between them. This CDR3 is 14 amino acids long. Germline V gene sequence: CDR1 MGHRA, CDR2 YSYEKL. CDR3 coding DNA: TGCGCCAGCAGCCAGTCAGTGAATAATGAAAAACTGTTTTTT. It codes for CASSQSVNNEKLFF.

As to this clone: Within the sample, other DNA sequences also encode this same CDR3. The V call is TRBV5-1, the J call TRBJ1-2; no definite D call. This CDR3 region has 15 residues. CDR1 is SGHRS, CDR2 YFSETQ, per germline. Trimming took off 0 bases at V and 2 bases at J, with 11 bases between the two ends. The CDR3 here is CASSLDGSPNYGYTF. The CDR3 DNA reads TGCGCCAGCAGCTTGGACGGGTCCCCAAACTATGGCTACACCTTC.

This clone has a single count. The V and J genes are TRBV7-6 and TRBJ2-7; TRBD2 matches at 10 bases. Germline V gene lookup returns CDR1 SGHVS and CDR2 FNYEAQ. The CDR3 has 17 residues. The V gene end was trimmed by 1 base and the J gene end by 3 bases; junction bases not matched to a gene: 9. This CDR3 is CASSLDPILAGDYEQYF. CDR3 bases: TGTGCCAGCAGCTTAGATCCCATTCTAGCGGGAGACTACGAGCAGTACTTC.